This T cell receptor beta chain appears in the sequencing data of a study of long-term antiretroviral therapy in people with HIV. The libraries were made with immunoSEQ v3.0 at survey level. Sequencing set out to capture about 35,000-55,000 T-cell genomes per sample. Only in-frame clones appear in the TCRdb table, and some are missing; sequencing was by immunoSEQ multiplex PCR. The repertoire includes tens of thousands of clones, more than 65% of them detected once, and about a fifth sits in the top ten. Germline V gives CDR1 LNHDA, CDR2 SQIVND (reference sequence). After removal of 3 bases from V and 4 bases from J, the junction contained 7 bases not matched to a gene. The CDR3 contains 15 residues. This clone has more than one count but fewer than ten. Its antigen remains unknown. Study-wide results and caveats: HIV repertoires had narrower CDR3 length ranges than controls.

The chain is built from TRBV19 and TRBJ1-2, with 8 bases matching TRBD1. The receptor comes from a man younger than 35 with HIV. The sequencing here drew on unsorted PBMCs, taken 0.1 years before starting antiretroviral therapy. CDR3 region: CASSMGPGGAYGYTF. CDR3 coding DNA: TGTGCCAGTAGTATGGGGCCAGGGGGCGCCTATGGCTACACCTTC.